These T cell receptor beta chains were read from a single sample in a study of cytomegalovirus exposure and HLA in healthy donors. Some clones are missing from TCRdb's copy, which holds only in-frame ones; the method was immunoSEQ multiplex PCR. The sample has roughly 220,000 clones, roughly 68% seen once; the top ten hold roughly 2.5%. The specimen was PBMCs. The receptors come from a man between 40 and 49 years old in good health and CMV-seropositive. Each CDR3 is given with its conserved first and last residue. The order of the fields is V gene, D gene, clone size, J gene, CDR3 DNA, CDR3 protein. D genes are given only for firm matches. Part of the rows lack a size; the others show once, few, many or a class for expanded clones.

v_gene: TRBV25-1
d_gene: TRBD1
abundance: -
j_gene: TRBJ2-7
CDR3nt: TGTGCCAGCAGTGCCCCGGGACAGGGGACAAAGCAGTACTTC
CDR3aa: CASSAPGQGTKQYF

v_gene: TRBV2
d_gene: -
abundance: once
j_gene: TRBJ2-1
CDR3nt: TGTGCCAGCAGTGAAGCAGGGGATCTCTACAATGAGCAGTTCTTC
CDR3aa: CASSEAGDLYNEQFF

v_gene: TRBV23-1
d_gene: TRBD1
abundance: few
j_gene: TRBJ1-1
CDR3nt: TGCGCCAGCAGTCAATCCAGGGCCCGGGACAGGGACACTGAAGCTTTCTTT
CDR3aa: CASSQSRARDRDTEAFF

v_gene: TRBV5-6
d_gene: -
abundance: few
j_gene: TRBJ1-1
CDR3nt: TGTGCCAGCAGCTCCGGTCAGACTTGGGCTTTCTTT
CDR3aa: CASSSGQTWAFF

v_gene: TRBV5-4
d_gene: -
abundance: -
j_gene: TRBJ2-1
CDR3nt: TGTGCCAGCAGCGCGAGTTTTCAACAGTTCTTC
CDR3aa: CASSASFQQFF

v_gene: TRBV5-1
d_gene: TRBD2
abundance: -
j_gene: TRBJ2-1
CDR3nt: TGCGCCAGCAGCTTGGCTCGGACTAGCGGGGGGGTTCACAATGAGCAGTTCTTC
CDR3aa: CASSLARTSGGVHNEQFF

v_gene: TRBV5-1
d_gene: -
abundance: -
j_gene: TRBJ2-7
CDR3nt: TGCGCCAGCAGCTTGATAAGAACGGGTTACGAGCAGTACTTC
CDR3aa: CASSLIRTGYEQYF

v_gene: TRBV5-1
d_gene: TRBD2
abundance: -
j_gene: TRBJ2-7
CDR3nt: TGCGCCAGCCAACAGAGCGGGGGGCGCTACGAGCAGTACTTC
CDR3aa: CASQQSGGRYEQYF

v_gene: TRBV14
d_gene: TRBD1
abundance: once
j_gene: TRBJ1-4
CDR3nt: TGTGCCAGCAGCAGACGGGGGACAGATAATGAAAAACTGTTTTTT
CDR3aa: CASSRRGTDNEKLFF

v_gene: TRBV7-9
d_gene: -
abundance: -
j_gene: TRBJ2-1
CDR3nt: TGTTCCAGCAGCTTAGGCCAGGGGGGTTTCTTC
CDR3aa: CSSSLGQGGFF

v_gene: TRBV5-1
d_gene: -
abundance: once
j_gene: TRBJ2-7
CDR3nt: TGCGCCAGCAGCTTGACAGAGCTGTCCTACGAGCAGTACTTC
CDR3aa: CASSLTELSYEQYF

v_gene: TRBV19
d_gene: -
abundance: -
j_gene: TRBJ2-7
CDR3nt: TGTGCCAGTAGTCGGGACACCCCGAACCACGAGCAGTACTTC
CDR3aa: CASSRDTPNHEQYF

v_gene: TRBV7-8
d_gene: TRBD1
abundance: -
j_gene: TRBJ1-3
CDR3nt: TGTGCCAGCACCTTGAGGGGGACAGGGGCCGGAAACACCATATATTTT
CDR3aa: CASTLRGTGAGNTIYF

v_gene: TRBV5-6
d_gene: TRBD1
abundance: -
j_gene: TRBJ2-1
CDR3nt: TGTGCCAGCAGCGGAAAGGACAGGGATTATGAGCAGTTCTTC
CDR3aa: CASSGKDRDYEQFF

v_gene: TRBV6-6
d_gene: -
abundance: few
j_gene: TRBJ1-5
CDR3nt: TGTGCCAGCAGTCCAGGTGGGAGGGAAGGTCAGCCCCAGCATTTT
CDR3aa: CASSPGGREGQPQHF

v_gene: TRBV9
d_gene: -
abundance: -
j_gene: TRBJ2-7
CDR3nt: TGTGCCAGCAGCGTAGCTATAACCCCCTATGAGCAGTACTTC
CDR3aa: CASSVAITPYEQYF

v_gene: TRBV5-1
d_gene: TRBD2
abundance: -
j_gene: TRBJ2-1
CDR3nt: TGCGCCAGCAGCTTGGCCCCCGCCAGCGGGGGCTCTACCAATGAGCAGTTCTTC
CDR3aa: CASSLAPASGGSTNEQFF

v_gene: TRBV6-1
d_gene: TRBD2
abundance: -
j_gene: TRBJ2-1
CDR3nt: TGTGCCGGGGGACTAGAAGAGAATGAGCAGTTCTTC
CDR3aa: CAGGLEENEQFF

v_gene: TRBV5-1
d_gene: TRBD2
abundance: -
j_gene: TRBJ2-1
CDR3nt: TGCGCCAGCAGCTTGGCCGTCGGGGGGGCCTACAATGAGCAGTTCTTC
CDR3aa: CASSLAVGGAYNEQFF

v_gene: TRBV4-1
d_gene: TRBD2
abundance: -
j_gene: TRBJ2-5
CDR3nt: TGCGCCAGCAGCCAAGAGCGGCGGGGGGGCCGAGAGACCCAGTACTTC
CDR3aa: CASSQERRGGRETQYF

v_gene: TRBV28
d_gene: -
abundance: -
j_gene: TRBJ1-2
CDR3nt: TGTGCCAGCAGTTCCCAGGGAAACGATGGCTACACCTTC
CDR3aa: CASSSQGNDGYTF

v_gene: TRBV6-1
d_gene: TRBD1
abundance: -
j_gene: TRBJ2-3
CDR3nt: TGTGCCAGCAGGGACAGGGGAGTGACAGATACGCAGTATTTT
CDR3aa: CASRDRGVTDTQYF

v_gene: TRBV9
d_gene: -
abundance: -
j_gene: TRBJ1-1
CDR3nt: TGTGCCAGCAGCGTAGGCAGGGGCGGCACTGAAGCTTTCTTT
CDR3aa: CASSVGRGGTEAFF

v_gene: TRBV28
d_gene: TRBD1
abundance: -
j_gene: TRBJ2-3
CDR3nt: TGTGCCAGCAGGCCTACAGGGGCAGATACGCAGTATTTT
CDR3aa: CASRPTGADTQYF

v_gene: TRBV15
d_gene: -
abundance: -
j_gene: TRBJ2-3
CDR3nt: TGTGCCACCAGCAGGTCCCTAGGTGGAGATACGCAGTATTTT
CDR3aa: CATSRSLGGDTQYF

v_gene: TRBV11-3
d_gene: TRBD1
abundance: once
j_gene: TRBJ2-1
CDR3nt: TGTGCCAGCAGCTCATCGCCGGGACAGGGTTTTGAGCAGTTCTTC
CDR3aa: CASSSSPGQGFEQFF

v_gene: TRBV12-5
d_gene: -
abundance: -
j_gene: TRBJ2-3
CDR3nt: TGTGCTAGTGGTTTGACAGGAGCGGGCGCAGATACGCAGTATTTT
CDR3aa: CASGLTGAGADTQYF

v_gene: TRBV18
d_gene: -
abundance: -
j_gene: TRBJ2-7
CDR3nt: TGTGCCAGCTCACCACCGCGAGGCTACGAGCAGTACTTC
CDR3aa: CASSPPRGYEQYF

v_gene: TRBV27
d_gene: -
abundance: -
j_gene: TRBJ1-1
CDR3nt: TGTGCCAGCAGTTTAACAGGGACCAACACTGAAGCTTTCTTT
CDR3aa: CASSLTGTNTEAFF

v_gene: TRBV5-5
d_gene: TRBD1
abundance: -
j_gene: TRBJ2-2
CDR3nt: TGTGCCAGCAGCCCGGGACAGATGAACACCGGGGAGCTGTTTTTT
CDR3aa: CASSPGQMNTGELFF

v_gene: TRBV6-4
d_gene: TRBD2
abundance: -
j_gene: TRBJ2-5
CDR3nt: TGTGCCAGCAGTCCCGGACTAGCGGGGTGGGAGACCCAGTACTTC
CDR3aa: CASSPGLAGWETQYF

v_gene: TRBV5-8
d_gene: -
abundance: -
j_gene: TRBJ1-5
CDR3nt: TGTGCCAGCAGCTTTTCCAGGGTGGCGGGCAATCAGCCCCAGCATTTT
CDR3aa: CASSFSRVAGNQPQHF

v_gene: TRBV19
d_gene: TRBD1
abundance: few
j_gene: TRBJ1-2
CDR3nt: TGTGCCAGTAGTACCACAGGGGCCTATGGCTACACCTTC
CDR3aa: CASSTTGAYGYTF

v_gene: TRBV2
d_gene: TRBD2
abundance: -
j_gene: TRBJ2-1
CDR3nt: TGTGCCAGCAGCGGTAGCGGGGGGTTTTACAATGAGCAGTTCTTC
CDR3aa: CASSGSGGFYNEQFF

v_gene: TRBV2
d_gene: TRBD1
abundance: -
j_gene: TRBJ2-7
CDR3nt: TGTGCCAGCAGCCGGGACAGGGCACCGGGCGAGCGGTACTTC
CDR3aa: CASSRDRAPGERYF

v_gene: TRBV19
d_gene: -
abundance: -
j_gene: TRBJ1-2
CDR3nt: TGTGCCAGTAGTCTCAGGGGAAATGGCTACACCTTC
CDR3aa: CASSLRGNGYTF

v_gene: TRBV2
d_gene: -
abundance: few
j_gene: TRBJ2-2
CDR3nt: TGTGCCAGCAGCTTGTCCCGGGAGCTGTTTTTT
CDR3aa: CASSLSRELFF

v_gene: TRBV4-1
d_gene: -
abundance: -
j_gene: TRBJ1-2
CDR3nt: TGCGCCAGCAGCCAAGTAGACAGTTTCTATGGCTACACCTTC
CDR3aa: CASSQVDSFYGYTF

v_gene: TRBV5-1
d_gene: -
abundance: -
j_gene: TRBJ1-4
CDR3nt: TGCGCCAGCAGCTTGGCCGGGGTCGGGGAAAAACTGTTTTTT
CDR3aa: CASSLAGVGEKLFF

v_gene: TRBV7-7
d_gene: TRBD2
abundance: -
j_gene: TRBJ2-5
CDR3nt: TGTGCCAGCAGCTCCCGGACTAGCGGGGGGCCCATGACCCAGTACTTC
CDR3aa: CASSSRTSGGPMTQYF

v_gene: TRBV5-5
d_gene: -
abundance: few
j_gene: TRBJ2-1
CDR3nt: TGTGCCAGCAGCTTCGTTCTGGGGGCCGCGGAGCAGTTCTTC
CDR3aa: CASSFVLGAAEQFF

v_gene: TRBV6-5
d_gene: TRBD2
abundance: -
j_gene: TRBJ2-2
CDR3nt: TGTGCCAGCGCGGGGGGGACATATGTCACCGGGGAGCTGTTTTTT
CDR3aa: CASAGGTYVTGELFF